The entry that follows covers one T cell receptor beta chain sequence. The same CDR3 also results from other DNA sequences found in this sample. Original handling: From reference gene primer amplification, estimates of nucleated cell counts were derived. Sequenced by immunoSEQ multiplex PCR; TCRdb stores in-frame clones only, minus some. V, J and clone size were drawn from that table, and D and trimming were deduced from the DNA. The table includes approximately 350,000 clones, 88% detected once. V was clipped by 3 bases and J by 7 bases; unmatched bases: 3. Germline CDR1 SGDLS, CDR2 YYNGEE. The CDR3 consists of 13 residues. The sample originates from a study of blood T cell repertoires in COVID-19. Seattle cases were enrolled at active infection and followed longitudinally.

The chain couples TRBV9 to TRBJ1-2, with TRBD1 identical over 10 bases. Specimen: peripheral blood. The clonotype was recovered from a woman in her seventies with COVID-19, enrolled during active disease. The chain's CDR3 is CASSGQGARGYTF. CDR3 DNA: TGTGCCAGCAGCGGACAGGGGGCGCGTGGCTACACCTTC. Full variable domain (rest looked up from reference TRBV9 and TRBJ1-2): DSGVTQTPKHLITATGQRVTLRCSPRSGDLSVYWYQQSLDQGLQFLIQYYNGEERAKGNILERFSAQQFPDLHSELNLSSLELGDSALYFCASSGQGARGYTFGSGTRLTVV.